The source of this T cell receptor beta chain is a study of blood T cell repertoires in COVID-19. Repertoires were generated with immunoSEQ multiplex PCR, while TCRdb's copy carries only in-frame clones and drops some. The sample includes under 150,000 clones, over 85% of them seen just once. This clone has a single count. Sequenced sample: peripheral blood. The TCR was taken from a man aged 55 to 70 with COVID-19, enrolled during active disease.

CDR3 sequence reads: CASSQELAGYYNEQFF. Written as DNA, the CDR3 is TGCGCCAGCAGCCAAGAACTAGCGGGGTACTACAATGAGCAGTTCTTC. V is TRBV4-1 and J is TRBJ2-1; 10 positions match TRBD2. Trimming removed 0 bases from V and 3 bases from J; junction bases left unmatched: 2. The CDR3 contains 16 residues. Germline V gene data show CDR1 as MGHRA and CDR2 as YSYEKL.